A selection of T cell receptor beta chains follows, all from one sample in a study of blood T cell repertoires in COVID-19. Clones were sequenced by immunoSEQ multiplex PCR, and TCRdb holds only the in-frame ones, with some missing. The sample has under 150,000 clones; roughly 85% are singletons. The sample was peripheral blood. The receptors were sampled from a man aged 60 to 75 with acute or convalescent COVID-19. Both conserved end residues are part of each CDR3. Each record gives: clone size, J gene, D gene, V gene, CDR3 DNA, CDR3 protein. D genes are given only for firm matches. Expanded clones get a size class; other rows say once, few or many, or leave the size out.

clone size: -
J gene: TRBJ1-2
D gene: -
V gene: TRBV28
CDR3 DNA: TGTGCCAGCAGTTATCTAAACTATGGCTACACCTTC
CDR3 protein: CASSYLNYGYTF

clone size: -
J gene: TRBJ2-7
D gene: -
V gene: TRBV6-5
CDR3 DNA: TGTGCCAGCAGTTCTACCCGCGGTAGAGGTACCTACGAGCAGTACTTC
CDR3 protein: CASSSTRGRGTYEQYF

clone size: -
J gene: TRBJ1-6
D gene: -
V gene: TRBV7-9
CDR3 DNA: TGTGCCAGCAGTTCGACTATCAATTCACCCCTCCACTTT
CDR3 protein: CASSSTINSPLHF

clone size: -
J gene: TRBJ2-3
D gene: -
V gene: TRBV5-5
CDR3 DNA: TGTGCCAGCAGCTTGATTCAGGGGGGAGGAGATACGCAGTATTTT
CDR3 protein: CASSLIQGGGDTQYF

clone size: -
J gene: TRBJ2-1
D gene: -
V gene: TRBV10-3
CDR3 DNA: TGTGCCATCAGTGACCAGACAGGAGGTGTCATGGATGAGCAGTTCTTC
CDR3 protein: CAISDQTGGVMDEQFF

clone size: -
J gene: TRBJ2-7
D gene: -
V gene: TRBV29-1
CDR3 DNA: TGCAGCGTCGGGGACACCCGCTCCTACGAGCAGTACTTC
CDR3 protein: CSVGDTRSYEQYF

clone size: -
J gene: TRBJ2-5
D gene: TRBD2
V gene: TRBV29-1
CDR3 DNA: TGCAGCCATGATAGAGGAAGCGGGGCCCAAGAGACCCAGTACTTC
CDR3 protein: CSHDRGSGAQETQYF

clone size: -
J gene: TRBJ2-1
D gene: TRBD2
V gene: TRBV28
CDR3 DNA: TGTGCCAGCAGTTTACTAGCGGGAGTGGTGTTCTTC
CDR3 protein: CASSLLAGVVFF

clone size: once
J gene: TRBJ1-1
D gene: -
V gene: TRBV6-2/TRBV6-3
CDR3 DNA: TGTGCCAGCAGTTCCTTCCGGGAGGGAGTGAACACTGAAGCTTTCTTT
CDR3 protein: CASSSFREGVNTEAFF

clone size: few
J gene: TRBJ1-6
D gene: -
V gene: TRBV5-8
CDR3 DNA: TGTGCCAGCAGCTTGTCCGGGGGATTTAATTCACCCCTCCACTTT
CDR3 protein: CASSLSGGFNSPLHF

clone size: once
J gene: TRBJ2-7
D gene: -
V gene: TRBV6-2/TRBV6-3
CDR3 DNA: TGTGCCAGCAGTTCCCTGTCCTACGAGCAGTACTTC
CDR3 protein: CASSSLSYEQYF

clone size: -
J gene: TRBJ1-2
D gene: -
V gene: TRBV5-1
CDR3 DNA: TGCGCCAGCAGCTCATTCACAGGGTTCGGTGGCTACACCTTC
CDR3 protein: CASSSFTGFGGYTF

clone size: few
J gene: TRBJ1-2
D gene: TRBD1
V gene: TRBV2
CDR3 DNA: TGTGCCAGCAGTGAAGCGCTTTTCGGGACAGGGGTCAACTATGGCTACACCTTC
CDR3 protein: CASSEALFGTGVNYGYTF

clone size: -
J gene: TRBJ1-5
D gene: -
V gene: TRBV1
CDR3 DNA: TGCACCAGCAGCCTACGCTGCGGAGTTCATCAGCCCCAGCATTTT
CDR3 protein: CTSSLRCGVHQPQHF

clone size: -
J gene: TRBJ1-4
D gene: TRBD1
V gene: TRBV30
CDR3 DNA: TGTGCCTGCCAACAGGGGGGGGATGAAAAACTGTTTTTT
CDR3 protein: CACQQGGDEKLFF

clone size: once
J gene: TRBJ2-1
D gene: -
V gene: TRBV9
CDR3 DNA: TGTGCCAGCAGCGTAAAAGAGAGGGATGAGCAGTTCTTC
CDR3 protein: CASSVKERDEQFF

clone size: once
J gene: TRBJ2-2
D gene: TRBD2
V gene: TRBV6-5
CDR3 DNA: TGTGCCAGCAAGCGGGAGGGAAACACCGGGGAGCTGTTTTTT
CDR3 protein: CASKREGNTGELFF

clone size: -
J gene: TRBJ1-6
D gene: -
V gene: TRBV30
CDR3 DNA: TGTGCCTGGAGTGCCCTAGGCGGCAGCTCACCCCTCCACTTT
CDR3 protein: CAWSALGGSSPLHF

clone size: -
J gene: TRBJ1-5
D gene: -
V gene: TRBV15
CDR3 DNA: TGTGCCACCAGCAGAGGACAGGACCCCAATCAGCCCCAGCATTTT
CDR3 protein: CATSRGQDPNQPQHF

clone size: -
J gene: TRBJ1-5
D gene: -
V gene: TRBV30
CDR3 DNA: TGTGCCTGGAGTCCCGGGAGAGGTCAGCCCCAGCATTTT
CDR3 protein: CAWSPGRGQPQHF

clone size: -
J gene: TRBJ1-2
D gene: TRBD1
V gene: TRBV7-2
CDR3 DNA: TGTGCCAGCGAGGGACAGGCCGCTCTAAGCTATGGCTACACCTTC
CDR3 protein: CASEGQAALSYGYTF

clone size: few
J gene: TRBJ1-1
D gene: -
V gene: TRBV7-3
CDR3 DNA: TGTGCCAGCAGCTTTACCGGTGGGACAGAAGCTTTCTTT
CDR3 protein: CASSFTGGTEAFF

clone size: -
J gene: TRBJ2-5
D gene: TRBD2
V gene: TRBV11-2
CDR3 DNA: TGTGCCAGCAGCTTAGGGGGAGGGCGGGAGACCCAGTACTTC
CDR3 protein: CASSLGGGRETQYF

clone size: -
J gene: TRBJ1-5
D gene: -
V gene: TRBV27
CDR3 DNA: TGTGCCAGCAGTTTATCGACAATCCCTGGCAATCAGCCCCAGCATTTT
CDR3 protein: CASSLSTIPGNQPQHF

clone size: -
J gene: TRBJ2-1
D gene: TRBD2
V gene: TRBV7-3
CDR3 DNA: TGTGCCAGCAGCCCTAGCGGGGGGGGTTATGATGAGCAGTTCTTC
CDR3 protein: CASSPSGGGYDEQFF

clone size: -
J gene: TRBJ2-1
D gene: TRBD2
V gene: TRBV27
CDR3 DNA: TGTGCCAGCAGTTCGGATCCGAGACTAGCGGACGGGAGCTCCTACAATGAGCAGTTCTTC
CDR3 protein: CASSSDPRLADGSSYNEQFF

clone size: -
J gene: TRBJ1-1
D gene: -
V gene: TRBV5-1
CDR3 DNA: TGCGCCAGCGATCTCCAGGGGTCAGGCACTGAAGCTTTCTTT
CDR3 protein: CASDLQGSGTEAFF

clone size: -
J gene: TRBJ1-1
D gene: TRBD1
V gene: TRBV6-5
CDR3 DNA: TGTGCCAGCAGTCGCTGGGACAGGGGAGGAACTGAAGCTTTCTTT
CDR3 protein: CASSRWDRGGTEAFF

clone size: -
J gene: TRBJ2-7
D gene: TRBD2
V gene: TRBV5-5
CDR3 DNA: TGTGCCAGCCTAAAACTAGCGGGAGTCGAGTCGGACGAGCAGTACTTC
CDR3 protein: CASLKLAGVESDEQYF

clone size: -
J gene: TRBJ2-2
D gene: -
V gene: TRBV19
CDR3 DNA: TGTGCCAGTTCTAACAGGGCCGGGGAGCTGTTTTTT
CDR3 protein: CASSNRAGELFF

clone size: -
J gene: TRBJ2-3
D gene: -
V gene: TRBV24-1
CDR3 DNA: TGTGCCACCAGTGAGGTGTCGGGGTTTACCACAGATACGCAGTATTTT
CDR3 protein: CATSEVSGFTTDTQYF

clone size: -
J gene: TRBJ2-1
D gene: TRBD2
V gene: TRBV5-5
CDR3 DNA: TGTGCCAGCACACTTGGCATTAGCGGGGCCTACAATGAGCAGTTCTTC
CDR3 protein: CASTLGISGAYNEQFF

clone size: -
J gene: TRBJ1-5
D gene: -
V gene: TRBV9
CDR3 DNA: TGTGCCAGCAGCGTAGGAGTAGATCAGCCCCAGCATTTT
CDR3 protein: CASSVGVDQPQHF

clone size: -
J gene: TRBJ2-3
D gene: -
V gene: TRBV7-9
CDR3 DNA: TGTGCCAGCAGCTTAGTTTCCGGGGTTACGCAGTATTTT
CDR3 protein: CASSLVSGVTQYF

clone size: -
J gene: TRBJ1-4
D gene: -
V gene: TRBV5-1
CDR3 DNA: TGCGCCAGCAGCTTTATAGCGGGGAATGAAAAACTGTTTTTT
CDR3 protein: CASSFIAGNEKLFF

clone size: -
J gene: TRBJ2-7
D gene: -
V gene: TRBV2
CDR3 DNA: TGTGCCAGCAGTGAAGACCACTATGCCGAGCAGTACTTC
CDR3 protein: CASSEDHYAEQYF

clone size: few
J gene: TRBJ1-5
D gene: TRBD1
V gene: TRBV9
CDR3 DNA: TGTGCCAGCAGCGTGGGACAGAATAGCAATCAGCCCCAGCATTTT
CDR3 protein: CASSVGQNSNQPQHF

clone size: -
J gene: TRBJ2-1
D gene: TRBD2
V gene: TRBV24-1
CDR3 DNA: TGTGCCACCAGTGGTATAGCGGGAAGCAATGAGCAGTTCTTC
CDR3 protein: CATSGIAGSNEQFF

clone size: -
J gene: TRBJ1-1
D gene: TRBD1
V gene: TRBV7-8
CDR3 DNA: TGTGCCAGCAGCCCTCCAGGGGGTCGTGAAGCTTTCTTT
CDR3 protein: CASSPPGGREAFF

clone size: -
J gene: TRBJ1-2
D gene: -
V gene: TRBV27
CDR3 DNA: TGTGCCAGCAGCCCCTTGACGGGGATTTATGGCTACACCTTC
CDR3 protein: CASSPLTGIYGYTF

clone size: many
J gene: TRBJ1-2
D gene: -
V gene: TRBV6-1
CDR3 DNA: TGTGCCAGCAGTGAAGGGGGAGCGGTTAACTATGGCTACACCTTC
CDR3 protein: CASSEGGAVNYGYTF

clone size: -
J gene: TRBJ1-5
D gene: TRBD1
V gene: TRBV7-2
CDR3 DNA: TGTGCCAGCAGCCCCACAGGGGGGAATCAGCCCCAGCATTTT
CDR3 protein: CASSPTGGNQPQHF

clone size: -
J gene: TRBJ2-3
D gene: -
V gene: TRBV18
CDR3 DNA: TGTGCCAGCTTATCCTCTAGCACAGATACGCAGTATTTT
CDR3 protein: CASLSSSTDTQYF

clone size: once
J gene: TRBJ2-2
D gene: -
V gene: TRBV2
CDR3 DNA: TGTGCCAGCACCGACGGCTCGACTATCAACACCGGGGAGCTGTTTTTT
CDR3 protein: CASTDGSTINTGELFF

clone size: -
J gene: TRBJ2-1
D gene: -
V gene: TRBV9
CDR3 DNA: TGTGCCAGCAGCGTAGAATCCGAGACTGCACAGTTCTTC
CDR3 protein: CASSVESETAQFF

clone size: -
J gene: TRBJ1-4
D gene: -
V gene: TRBV27
CDR3 DNA: TGTGCCAGCAGTTCGGGACTCCCGAAAATAAGTGAAAAACTGTTTTTT
CDR3 protein: CASSSGLPKISEKLFF

clone size: -
J gene: TRBJ2-3
D gene: TRBD2
V gene: TRBV5-3
CDR3 DNA: TGTGCCAGAAGCTGTCAGGGGTGCCCCTCCAGCGGGAGCGGGTCAGATACGCAGTATTTT
CDR3 protein: CARSCQGCPSSGSGSDTQYF